A selection of T cell receptor beta chains follows, all from one sample in a study of T-cell reconstitution after alpha-beta-depleted transplantation in children. In TCRdb, the PCR reads were re-called with MiXCR into one record per CDR3 protein. The table lists 210,000 or so distinct CDR3 sequences, roughly a tenth of them singletons, with about 28% in the top ten. The sequenced sample was PBMCs, obtained before TCRalphabeta/CD19-depleted stem cell transplant. These receptors originate from a child less than two years old with acute myeloid leukemia, due to receive a stem cell transplant. Each CDR3 is given with its conserved first and last residue. D genes are given only for firm matches. Clone size is stated in some rows and not others, as once, few, many or a class when expanded.

TRBV20-1	TRBJ2-3	many	-	TGCAGTGCTACGGCTCCAAGTGGTGCGCAGTATTTT	CSATAPSGAQYF
TRBV7-9	TRBJ2-1	-	-	TGTGCCAGCAGCTACGCCCCGGGAGACCCCTACAATGAGCAGTTCTTC	CASSYAPGDPYNEQFF
TRBV7-2	TRBJ2-2	many	-	TGTGCCAGCAGCTTACGGACACCCAACACCGGGGAGCTGTTTTTT	CASSLRTPNTGELFF
TRBV7-9	TRBJ2-5	many	-	TGTGCCAGCAGCTTAGCGTGGACCCTGCAAGAGACCCAGTACTTC	CASSLAWTLQETQYF
TRBV20-1	TRBJ2-5	-	TRBD2	TGCAGTGCCCACCACTTGAGAAAGCGGGAGACTAGCCAAGAGACCCAGTACTTC	CSAHHLRKRETSQETQYF
TRBV5-1	TRBJ2-2	-	-	TGCGCCAGCAGCCAAGACTATCACGGGGAGCTGTTTTTT	CASSQDYHGELFF
TRBV15	TRBJ1-1	many	-	TGTGCCACCAGCACCTCCTGGGCACAGGGGAACACTGAAGCTTTCTTT	CATSTSWAQGNTEAFF
TRBV30	TRBJ1-1	-	TRBD1	TGTGCCTGGAGGTCAGGGGGGGCCACTGAAGCTTTCTTT	CAWRSGGATEAFF
TRBV4-2	TRBJ2-3	-	-	TGTGCCAGCAGCCCCGCGGGGACGCAGTATTTT	CASSPAGTQYF
TRBV6-2/TRBV6-3	TRBJ2-2	many	-	TGTGCCAGCAGTTTCGGGGACACCGGGGAGCTGTTTTTT	CASSFGDTGELFF
TRBV5-1	TRBJ1-4	many	-	TGCGCCAGCAGCGAACAGCTAACGAATGAAAAACTGTTTTTT	CASSEQLTNEKLFF
TRBV18	TRBJ2-7	-	-	TGTGCCAGCTCACCGGGTTTGGGGCAGAACTACGAGCAGTACTTC	CASSPGLGQNYEQYF